The rows below give T cell receptor beta chains drawn from one sample of a study of blood T cells in healthy people across ages. One entry per CDR3 protein, called by TCRdb with MiXCR from the 5' RACE reads. This table holds roughly 1.5 million distinct CDR3 sequences, approximately 43% found once. What was sequenced was blood. The source of these receptors is a woman aged 18-30 years in good health. Both conserved end residues are part of each CDR3. D genes are given only for firm matches. Clone size is given for some rows only: seen once, a few or many times, or a class if the clone is expanded.

d_call	j_call	v_call	clone_size	cdr3_aa	cdr3_nt
TRBD2	TRBJ2-1	TRBV5-1	few	CASLPGLAGDNEQFF	TGCGCCAGTCTGCCCGGACTAGCGGGAGACAATGAGCAGTTCTTC
NA	TRBJ2-1	TRBV13	few	CASSPTIGVWQFF	TGTGCCAGCAGCCCGACTATCGGGGTGTGGCAGTTCTTC
NA	TRBJ1-4	TRBV20-1	NA	CSATNLEATNEKLFF	TGCAGTGCTACGAACCTGGAGGCAACTAATGAAAAACTGTTTTTT
TRBD1	TRBJ1-6	TRBV12-3/TRBV12-4	NA	CASSLGGTGASPLHF	TGTGCCAGCAGTTTGGGAGGGACAGGGGCTTCACCCCTCCACTTT
NA	TRBJ2-1	TRBV6-2/TRBV6-3	NA	CASSFWEQGEQFF	TGTGCCAGCAGTTTTTGGGAGCAGGGTGAGCAGTTCTTC
TRBD2	TRBJ2-1	TRBV29-1	many	CSVISGSSYNEQFF	TGCAGCGTCATCAGCGGGAGCTCCTACAATGAGCAGTTCTTC
TRBD1	TRBJ2-7	TRBV4-1	NA	CASSPQGALRYEQYF	TGCGCCAGCAGCCCACAGGGGGCTTTGAGGTACGAGCAGTACTTC
TRBD1	TRBJ1-2	TRBV6-5	NA	CASSNETGEDGYTF	TGTGCCAGCAGTAACGAGACAGGGGAGGATGGCTACACCTTC
NA	TRBJ2-1	TRBV6-5	few	CASTNLGGLNNEQFF	TGTGCCAGCACTAACCTAGGGGGACTAAACAATGAGCAGTTCTTC
TRBD1	TRBJ1-4	TRBV29-1	NA	CSVTGQGVPNEKLFF	TGCAGCGTTACGGGACAGGGAGTTCCTAATGAAAAACTGTTTTTT
TRBD2	TRBJ2-1	TRBV20-1	NA	CSARDGRTSGRYNEQFF	TGCAGTGCTAGAGATGGTAGGACTAGCGGAAGATACAATGAGCAGTTCTTC
NA	TRBJ2-1	TRBV25-1	NA	CASSIGGETQFF	TGTGCCAGCAGTATCGGTGGAGAGACCCAGTTCTTC
TRBD1	TRBJ1-1	TRBV12-3/TRBV12-4	few	CASSNYRRDRDPGTEAFF	TGTGCCAGCAGCAATTATCGCCGGGACAGGGACCCCGGCACTGAAGCTTTCTTT
NA	TRBJ1-2	TRBV6-5	NA	CASSYTQGDPYGHTF	TGTGCCAGCAGTTATACACAGGGAGATCCCTATGGCCACACCTTC
TRBD2	TRBJ2-3	TRBV20-1	few	CSARGAGGPDTQYF	TGCAGTGCTAGAGGGGCGGGAGGGCCAGATACGCAGTATTTT
NA	TRBJ1-6	TRBV7-2	few	CASSPDYNRPLHF	TGTGCCAGCAGCCCGGACTATAATAGACCCCTCCACTTT
TRBD1	TRBJ2-7	TRBV7-9	NA	CASSSWTGENYEQYF	TGTGCCAGCAGCTCTTGGACAGGGGAAAACTACGAGCAGTACTTC
NA	TRBJ2-3	TRBV7-9	few	CASSFGQGPLIRQYF	TGTGCCAGCAGCTTCGGGCAGGGGCCCCTTATTAGGCAGTATTTT
NA	TRBJ1-2	TRBV29-1	NA	CSVEGRYYGYTF	TGCAGCGTTGAAGGCAGGTACTATGGCTACACCTTC
TRBD2	TRBJ2-7	TRBV11-2	NA	CASSPRTSGRYNEQYF	TGTGCCAGCAGCCCCCGGACTAGCGGACGCTACAATGAGCAGTACTTC
NA	TRBJ2-7	TRBV28	NA	CASSFFQGSYEQYF	TGTGCCAGCAGTTTTTTTCAGGGCTCCTACGAGCAGTACTTC
NA	TRBJ1-2	TRBV20-1	NA	CSARVRGAGNYGYTF	TGCAGTGCTAGAGTACGGGGGGCTGGGAACTATGGCTACACCTTC
TRBD2	TRBJ2-5	TRBV12-3/TRBV12-4	NA	CASSLGSGRARETQYF	TGTGCCAGCAGTTTAGGTAGCGGGAGGGCAAGAGAGACCCAGTACTTC
NA	TRBJ2-7	TRBV2	few	CASSDTGFGASYNEQYF	TGTGCCAGCAGTGACACGGGGTTCGGTGCCTCCTACAATGAGCAGTACTTC
NA	TRBJ2-2	TRBV13	once	CASSPVVDTGELFF	TGTGCCAGCAGCCCGGTCGTGGACACCGGGGAGCTGTTTTTT
NA	TRBJ2-1	TRBV6-5	NA	CASSYSERSNEQFF	TGTGCCAGCAGTTACTCGGAAAGAAGCAATGAGCAGTTCTTC
NA	TRBJ1-5	TRBV28	NA	CASGVTPPEPQHF	TGTGCCAGCGGAGTGACTCCCCCGGAGCCCCAGCATTTT
NA	TRBJ2-5	TRBV27	NA	CASSPDGDNEQYF	TGTGCCAGCAGTCCGGACGGTGACAATGAGCAGTACTTC
TRBD2	TRBJ2-3	TRBV7-3	few	CASSLASGRRADTQYF	TGTGCCAGCAGCTTAGCTAGCGGGAGAAGAGCAGATACGCAGTATTTT
NA	TRBJ1-2	TRBV18	NA	CASSLVPGRTNYGYTF	TGTGCCAGCTCACTGGTCCCGGGACGGACTAACTATGGCTACACCTTC
NA	TRBJ1-2	TRBV24-1	once	CATSDRRGCGYTF	TGTGCCACCAGTGATCGAAGGGGATGTGGCTACACCTTC
NA	TRBJ2-1	TRBV4-1	NA	CASSQVSNEDEQFF	TGCGCCAGCAGCCAAGTATCTAACGAAGATGAGCAGTTCTTC
NA	TRBJ1-3	TRBV7-9	NA	CASSLEENTIYF	TGTGCCAGCAGCTTGGAGGAAAACACCATATATTTT